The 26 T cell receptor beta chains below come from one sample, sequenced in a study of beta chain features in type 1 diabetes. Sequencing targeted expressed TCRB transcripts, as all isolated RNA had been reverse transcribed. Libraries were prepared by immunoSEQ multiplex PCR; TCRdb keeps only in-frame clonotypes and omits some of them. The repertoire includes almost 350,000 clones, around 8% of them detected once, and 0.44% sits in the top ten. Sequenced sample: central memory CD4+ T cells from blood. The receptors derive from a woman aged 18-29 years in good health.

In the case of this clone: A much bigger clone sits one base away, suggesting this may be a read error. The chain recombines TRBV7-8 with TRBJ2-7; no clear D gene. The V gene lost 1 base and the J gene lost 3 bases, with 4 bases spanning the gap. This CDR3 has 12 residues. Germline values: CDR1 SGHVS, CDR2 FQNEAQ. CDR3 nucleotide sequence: TGTGCCAGCAGCTTAGGTCGCTACGAGCAGTACTTC. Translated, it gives CASSLGRYEQYF.

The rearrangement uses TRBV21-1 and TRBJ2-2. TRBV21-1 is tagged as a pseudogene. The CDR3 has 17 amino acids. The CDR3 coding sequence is TGTGCCAGCAGCAATGAGTCGGGGGCCGTTTTCTGCGGGGAGCTGTTTTTT. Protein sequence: CASSNESGAVFCGELFF.

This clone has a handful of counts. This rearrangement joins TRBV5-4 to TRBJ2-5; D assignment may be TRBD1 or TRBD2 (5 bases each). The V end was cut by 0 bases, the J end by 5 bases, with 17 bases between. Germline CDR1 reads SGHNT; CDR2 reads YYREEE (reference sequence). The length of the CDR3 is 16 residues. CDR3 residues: CASSLGWDPRQETQYF. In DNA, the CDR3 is TGTGCCAGCAGCTTGGGATGGGACCCTAGGCAGGAGACCCAGTACTTC.

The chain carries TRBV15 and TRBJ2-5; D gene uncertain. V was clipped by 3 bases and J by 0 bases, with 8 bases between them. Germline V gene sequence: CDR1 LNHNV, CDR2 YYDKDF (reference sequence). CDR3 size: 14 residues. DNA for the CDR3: TGTGCCACCAGCAGGTACCAAAACCAAGAGACCCAGTACTTC. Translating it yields CATSRYQNQETQYF.

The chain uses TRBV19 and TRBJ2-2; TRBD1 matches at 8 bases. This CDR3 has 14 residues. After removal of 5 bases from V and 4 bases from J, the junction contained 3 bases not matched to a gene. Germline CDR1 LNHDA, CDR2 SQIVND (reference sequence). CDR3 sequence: CASSQGQGTGELFF. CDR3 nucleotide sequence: TGTGCCAGTAGTCAAGGACAGGGCACCGGGGAGCTGTTTTTT.

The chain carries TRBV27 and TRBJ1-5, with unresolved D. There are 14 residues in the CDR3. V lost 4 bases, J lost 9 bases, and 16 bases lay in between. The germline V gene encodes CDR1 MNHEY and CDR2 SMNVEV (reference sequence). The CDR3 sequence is CASSSNGIKGPQHF. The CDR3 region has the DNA TGTGCCAGCAGTTCGAATGGGATTAAGGGGCCCCAGCATTTT.

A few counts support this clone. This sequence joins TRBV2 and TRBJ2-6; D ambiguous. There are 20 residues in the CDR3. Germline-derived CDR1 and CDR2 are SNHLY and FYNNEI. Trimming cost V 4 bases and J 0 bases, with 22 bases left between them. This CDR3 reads CASSGLADKDRDSGANVLTF. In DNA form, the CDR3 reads TGTGCCAGCAGTGGGTTGGCAGATAAGGACCGAGACTCTGGGGCCAACGTCCTGACTTTC.

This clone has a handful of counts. CDR3 nucleotide sequence: TGTGCCAGCAGCTTATTTGCTCAGACTGAAGCTTTCTTT. It translates to CASSLFAQTEAFF. The rearrangement uses TRBV7-9 and TRBJ1-1; D is unresolved. Germline CDR1 is SEHNR and CDR2 is FQNEAQ (reference sequence). The V end lost 2 bases, the J end lost 5 bases, and 9 bases lay between the germline ends. The CDR3 runs 13 residues.

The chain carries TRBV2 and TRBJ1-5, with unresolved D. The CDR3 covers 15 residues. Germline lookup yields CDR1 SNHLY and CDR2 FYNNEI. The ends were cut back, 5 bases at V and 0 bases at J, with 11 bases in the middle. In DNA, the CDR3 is TGTGCCAGCAGTCCCGGGCGCTCTAGCAATCAGCCCCAGCATTTT. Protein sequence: CASSPGRSSNQPQHF. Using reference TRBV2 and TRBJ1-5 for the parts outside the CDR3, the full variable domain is EPEVTQTPSHQVTQMGQEVILRCVPISNHLYFYWYRQILGQKVEFLVSFYNNEISEKSEIFDDQFSVERPDGSNFTLKIRSTKLEDSAMYFCASSPGRSSNQPQHFGDGTRLSIL.

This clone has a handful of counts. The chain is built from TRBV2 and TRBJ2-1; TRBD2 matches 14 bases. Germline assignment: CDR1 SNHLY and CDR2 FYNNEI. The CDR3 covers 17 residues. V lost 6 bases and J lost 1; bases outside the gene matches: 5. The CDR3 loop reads CASRTGTSGSSYNEQFF. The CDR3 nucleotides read TGTGCCAGCAGGACCGGGACTAGCGGGAGTTCCTACAATGAGCAGTTCTTC.

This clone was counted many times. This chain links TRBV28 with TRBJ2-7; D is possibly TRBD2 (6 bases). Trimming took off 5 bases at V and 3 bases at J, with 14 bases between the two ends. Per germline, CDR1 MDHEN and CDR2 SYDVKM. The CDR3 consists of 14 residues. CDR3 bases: TGTGCCAGCAGTATCGGGACTTTAAACTACGAGCAGTACTTC. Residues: CASSIGTLNYEQYF.

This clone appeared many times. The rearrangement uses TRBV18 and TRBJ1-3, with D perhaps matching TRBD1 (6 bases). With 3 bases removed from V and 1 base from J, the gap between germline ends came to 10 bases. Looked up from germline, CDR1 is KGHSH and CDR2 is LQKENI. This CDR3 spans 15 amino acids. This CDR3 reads CASSPHRESGNTIYF. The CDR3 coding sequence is TGTGCCAGCTCACCCCACAGGGAATCTGGAAACACCATATATTTT.

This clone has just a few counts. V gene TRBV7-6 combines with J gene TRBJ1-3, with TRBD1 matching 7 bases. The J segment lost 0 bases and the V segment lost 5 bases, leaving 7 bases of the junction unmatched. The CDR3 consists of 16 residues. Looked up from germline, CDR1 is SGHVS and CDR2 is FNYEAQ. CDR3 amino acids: CASSPRTGSSGNTIYF. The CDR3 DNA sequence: TGTGCCAGCAGCCCCCGGACAGGCAGCTCTGGAAACACCATATATTTT.

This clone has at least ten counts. The CDR3 protein is CASSNSYADHEQYF. The DNA of the CDR3 is TGTGCCAGCAGCAATTCGTACGCGGACCACGAGCAGTACTTC. This chain connects TRBV5-4 to TRBJ2-7; unclear D gene. CDR1 is SGHNT, CDR2 YYREEE, per germline (reference sequence). The CDR3 is made up of 14 amino acids. V lost 4 bases and J lost 5, with 16 bases in between.

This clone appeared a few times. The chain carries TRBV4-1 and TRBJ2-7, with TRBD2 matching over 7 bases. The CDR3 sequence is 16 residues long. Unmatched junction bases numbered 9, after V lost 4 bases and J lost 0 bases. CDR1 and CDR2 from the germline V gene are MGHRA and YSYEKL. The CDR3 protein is CASSPGAGRNSYEQYF. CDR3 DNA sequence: TGCGCCAGCAGCCCCGGGGCCGGGAGGAACTCCTACGAGCAGTACTTC.

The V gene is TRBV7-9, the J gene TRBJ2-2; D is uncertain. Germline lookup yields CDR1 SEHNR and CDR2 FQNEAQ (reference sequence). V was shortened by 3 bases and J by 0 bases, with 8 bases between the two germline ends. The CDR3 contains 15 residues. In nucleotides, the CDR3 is TGTGCCAGCAGCTTCGCCCCCGCGAACACCGGGGAGCTGTTTTTT. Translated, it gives CASSFAPANTGELFF.

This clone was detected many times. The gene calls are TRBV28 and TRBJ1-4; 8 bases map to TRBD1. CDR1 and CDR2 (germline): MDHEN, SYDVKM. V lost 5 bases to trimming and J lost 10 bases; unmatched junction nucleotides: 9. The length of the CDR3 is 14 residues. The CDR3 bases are TGTGCCAGCAGTACCGGGACAGGCTATTCAAAACTGTTTTTT. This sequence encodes CASSTGTGYSKLFF.

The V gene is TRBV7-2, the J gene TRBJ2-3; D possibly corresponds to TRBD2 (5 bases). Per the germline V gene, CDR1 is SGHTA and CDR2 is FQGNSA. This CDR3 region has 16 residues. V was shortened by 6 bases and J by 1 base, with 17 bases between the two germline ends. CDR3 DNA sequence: TGTGCCAGCAGTCTAGCATCCAGATGGGGCACAGATACGCAGTATTTT. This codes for CASSLASRWGTDTQYF.

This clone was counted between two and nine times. CDR3 nucleotide sequence: TGTGCCAGCAGCCTCCAAACCGGGGAGCTGTTTTTT. Translating gives CASSLQTGELFF. V and J are TRBV5-4 and TRBJ2-2; D gene ambiguous. Germline CDR1 is SGHNT and CDR2 is YYREEE (reference sequence). With 4 bases removed from V and 5 bases from J, the gap between germline ends came to 6 bases. This CDR3 spans 12 amino acids.

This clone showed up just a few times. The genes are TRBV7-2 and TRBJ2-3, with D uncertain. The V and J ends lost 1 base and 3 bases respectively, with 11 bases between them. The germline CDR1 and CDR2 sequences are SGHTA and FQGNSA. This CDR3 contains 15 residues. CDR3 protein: CASSLGNPATDTQYF. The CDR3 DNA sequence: TGTGCCAGCAGCTTAGGAAATCCCGCAACAGATACGCAGTATTTT.

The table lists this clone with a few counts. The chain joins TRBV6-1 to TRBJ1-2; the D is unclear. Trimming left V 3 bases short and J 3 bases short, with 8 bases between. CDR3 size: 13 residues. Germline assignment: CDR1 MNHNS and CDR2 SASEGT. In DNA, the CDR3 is TGTGCCAGCAGTGAGGATGTTGACTATGGCTACACCTTC. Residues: CASSEDVDYGYTF.

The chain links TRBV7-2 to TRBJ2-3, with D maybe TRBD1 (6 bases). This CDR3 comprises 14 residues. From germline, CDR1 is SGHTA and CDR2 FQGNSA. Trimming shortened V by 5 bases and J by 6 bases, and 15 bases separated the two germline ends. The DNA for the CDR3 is TGTGCCAGCAGCCGGGCTGGGGGCCAGGATACGCAGTATTTT. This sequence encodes CASSRAGGQDTQYF.

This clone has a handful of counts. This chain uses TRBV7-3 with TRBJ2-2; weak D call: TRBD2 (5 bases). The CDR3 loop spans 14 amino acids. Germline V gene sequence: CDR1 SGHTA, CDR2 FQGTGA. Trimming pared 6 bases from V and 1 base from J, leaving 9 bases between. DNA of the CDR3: TGTGCCAGCAGAAGCGGTCAGAACACCGGGGAGCTGTTTTTT. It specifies CASRSGQNTGELFF.

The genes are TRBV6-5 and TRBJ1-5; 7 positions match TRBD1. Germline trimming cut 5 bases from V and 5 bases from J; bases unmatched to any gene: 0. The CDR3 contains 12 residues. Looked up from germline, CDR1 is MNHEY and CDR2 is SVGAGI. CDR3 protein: CASSTGDQPQHF. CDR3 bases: TGTGCCAGCAGTACAGGGGATCAGCCCCAGCATTTT.

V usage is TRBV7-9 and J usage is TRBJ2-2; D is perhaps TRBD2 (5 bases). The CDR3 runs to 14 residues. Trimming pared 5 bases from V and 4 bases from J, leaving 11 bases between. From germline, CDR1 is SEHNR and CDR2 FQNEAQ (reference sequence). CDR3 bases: TGTGCCAGCAGCCTCAAACGGGGCACCGGGGAGCTGTTTTTT. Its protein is CASSLKRGTGELFF.

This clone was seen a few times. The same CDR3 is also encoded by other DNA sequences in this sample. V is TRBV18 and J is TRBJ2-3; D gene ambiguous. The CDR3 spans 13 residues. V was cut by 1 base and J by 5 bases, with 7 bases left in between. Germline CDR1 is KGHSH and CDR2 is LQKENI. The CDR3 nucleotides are TGTGCCAGCTCACCACGTGAAGAAGATACGCAGTATTTT. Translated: CASSPREEDTQYF.